Below are 17 T cell receptor beta chains sequenced from a single sample in a study of vaccination and CD4 T cells after COVID-19. Cultured CD4+ T cell DNA was sequenced using the Oncomine TCR Beta short-read assay. TCRdb re-analysed the PCR reads in MiXCR, keeping a single row per CDR3 protein. The data show 15,000 or so distinct CDR3 sequences, about 76% seen once. The antigens of these receptors remain unknown. Specified treatment: roughly 11-day PBMC culture with coronavirus spike peptide pools or control peptides (ViraFEST assay). Sample: CD4+ T cells from blood, cultured in vitro. Receptors were obtained from a human donor who had recovered from COVID-19.

The chain links TRBV28 to TRBJ2-2; no clear D gene. The V gene lost 3 bases and the J gene lost 6 bases, with 14 bases spanning the gap. The germline CDR1 and CDR2 sequences are MDHEN and SYDVKM. The CDR3 is 15 amino acids. The CDR3, as DNA: TGTGCCAGCAGTTTCCTTCCCCCAAACGCCGGGGAGCTGTTTTTT. It specifies CASSFLPPNAGELFF.

This rearrangement joins TRBV2 to TRBJ1-1; TRBD1 is a possible D gene (5 bases). Germline loops: CDR1 SNHLY, CDR2 FYNNEI. The CDR3 length is 14 residues. V was clipped by 3 bases and J by 6 bases, with 14 bases between them. CDR3 sequence: CASSDWLLGAEAFF. Written as DNA, the CDR3 is TGTGCCAGCAGTGATTGGCTTCTGGGGGCTGAAGCTTTCTTT.

CDR3 bases: TGTGCCAGCAGCTTAACAGGGATGAGGACAGATACGCAGTATTTT. Translated: CASSLTGMRTDTQYF. V and J are TRBV7-3 and TRBJ2-3; no clear D gene. The CDR3 has 15 residues. The germline V gene has CDR1 SGHTA and CDR2 FQGTGA. Trimming took 0 bases from V and 3 from J, leaving 10 bases between them.

V and J are TRBV6-5 and TRBJ1-1; maybe TRBD1 (6 bases). There are 13 residues in the CDR3. V was trimmed by 3 bases and J by 6 bases, leaving 11 bases between them. CDR1 and CDR2 from the germline V gene are MNHEY and SVGAGI. The CDR3 DNA reads as TGTGCCAGCAGTTATGAGGGGGGGGCTGAAGCTTTCTTT. It specifies CASSYEGGAEAFF.

J is TRBJ1-2 and V is TRBV6-2 or TRBV6-3; D is perhaps TRBD1 (5 bases). The CDR3 consists of 13 residues. In germline, CDR1 is MNHEY, CDR2 SVGEGT. Trimming cost V 6 bases and J 4 bases, with 12 bases left between them. In DNA, the CDR3 is TGTGCCAGCAGCAGCCCAGGGCCCTATGGCTACACCTTC. Translating it yields CASSSPGPYGYTF.

This chain connects TRBV6-2 or TRBV6-3 to TRBJ1-1; 7 nucleotides match TRBD1. From germline, CDR1 is MNHEY and CDR2 SVGEGT. Germline trimming cut 0 bases from V and 4 bases from J; bases unmatched to any gene: 8. This CDR3 is 16 amino acids long. The CDR3 here is CASSYSTGISRTEAFF. Here the CDR3 DNA reads TGTGCCAGCAGTTACTCGACAGGGATATCTCGCACTGAAGCTTTCTTT.

The CDR3 sequence: CSVGIGTYEQYF. In DNA, the CDR3 is TGCAGCGTTGGCATAGGTACCTACGAGCAGTACTTC. This chain uses TRBV29-1 with TRBJ2-7; D is undetermined. Per the germline V gene, CDR1 is SQVTM and CDR2 is ANQGSEA. The CDR3 has 12 residues. Trimming removed 4 bases from V and 2 bases from J, with 9 bases in between.

The rearrangement uses TRBV2 and TRBJ2-1, with 12 bases fitting TRBD2. CDR1 and CDR2 (germline): SNHLY, FYNNEI. The CDR3 has 20 amino acids. The J segment lost 8 bases and the V segment lost 6 bases, leaving 23 bases of the junction unmatched. This chain's CDR3 is CASRTDRTSGTKTTPHEQFF. In DNA, the CDR3 is TGTGCCAGCAGAACTGATCGGACTAGCGGGACTAAAACTACCCCCCATGAGCAGTTCTTC.

V and J are TRBV7-2 and TRBJ2-7; D possibly corresponds to TRBD2 (6 bases). Germline CDR1 reads SGHTA; CDR2 reads FQGNSA. The V gene lost 0 bases and the J gene lost 3 bases, with 12 bases spanning the gap. The CDR3 consists of 15 residues. The CDR3 here is CASSLATGALYEQYF. The CDR3 DNA sequence: TGTGCCAGCAGCTTAGCGACGGGAGCCCTCTACGAGCAGTACTTC.

The V and J genes are TRBV28 and TRBJ1-2; TRBD1 is a possible D gene (6 bases). Looked up from germline, CDR1 is MDHEN and CDR2 is SYDVKM. The CDR3 length is 14 residues. Deletions cut 7 bases from V and 7 bases from J, with 19 bases between. The CDR3 protein is CASTPPLGGCGYTF. Written as DNA, the CDR3 is TGTGCCAGCACCCCCCCCCTTGGGGGCTGTGGCTACACCTTC.

The chain couples TRBV20-1 to TRBJ1-2; D unclear. CDR1 and CDR2 (germline): DFQATT, SNEGSKA (reference sequence). Trimming pared 6 bases from V and 6 bases from J, leaving 8 bases between. The CDR3 has 10 residues. CDR3 residues: CSAPKDGYTF. The CDR3 nucleotides are TGCAGTGCCCCTAAAGATGGCTACACCTTC.

This clonotype ranks as hyperexpanded. The chain recombines TRBV19 with TRBJ1-2; 9 bases are a match to TRBD1. Germline lookup yields CDR1 LNHDA and CDR2 SQIVND (reference sequence). Germline trimming cut 7 bases from V and 2 bases from J; bases unmatched to any gene: 8. The CDR3 is 15 amino acids. The CDR3 loop is CASNRPGQGNYGYTF. The CDR3 DNA is TGTGCCAGTAATCGCCCCGGACAGGGGAACTATGGCTACACCTTC. Using reference TRBV19 and TRBJ1-2 for the parts outside the CDR3, the full variable domain is DGGITQSPKYLFRKEGQNVTLSCEQNLNHDAMYWYRQDPGQGLRLIYYSQIVNDFQKGDIAEGYSVSREKKESFPLTVTSAQKNPTAFYLCASNRPGQGNYGYTFGSGTRLTVV.

The chain links TRBV19 to TRBJ1-6; D ambiguous. Trimming shortened V by 6 bases and J by 5 bases, and 8 bases separated the two germline ends. CDR1 and CDR2 (germline): LNHDA, SQIVND (reference sequence). This CDR3 spans 13 amino acids. CDR3 DNA: TGTGCCAGTAGGGGCAGTCATAATTCACCCCTCCACTTT. This sequence encodes CASRGSHNSPLHF.

The J gene is TRBJ2-3, the V gene TRBV18; the D is unclear. This CDR3 spans 13 amino acids. Germline CDR1 reads KGHSH; CDR2 reads LQKENI. Trimming removed 5 bases from V and 8 bases from J, with 14 bases in between. In DNA, the CDR3 is TGTGCCAGCTCAAGCGCCCCGTTGGGTACGCAGTATTTT. It yields the protein CASSSAPLGTQYF.

The chain combines TRBV28 with TRBJ1-5; TRBD1 aligns across 9 bases. Germline V gene data show CDR1 as MDHEN and CDR2 as SYDVKM. After removal of 4 bases from V and 15 bases from J, the junction contained 13 bases not matched to a gene. The CDR3 sequence is 14 residues long. CDR3 amino acids: CASSSMDRGGATHF. The CDR3 DNA follows: TGTGCCAGCAGTTCCATGGACAGGGGAGGCGCTACGCATTTT.

This clonotype has only a few counts. The rearrangement joins TRBV2 to TRBJ1-1; 8 bases agree with TRBD1. V lost 5 bases to trimming and J lost 6 bases; unmatched junction nucleotides: 8. This CDR3 has 14 amino acids. From germline, CDR1 is SNHLY and CDR2 FYNNEI. CDR3 region: CASSSGQGGAEAFF. The CDR3, as DNA: TGTGCCAGCAGTTCCGGACAGGGAGGTGCTGAAGCTTTCTTT.

The chain joins TRBV18 to TRBJ1-1; perhaps TRBD1 as D (6 bases). The length of the CDR3 is 16 residues. CDR1 and CDR2 (germline): KGHSH, LQKENI. Trimming pared 2 bases from V and 11 bases from J, leaving 24 bases between. CDR3 protein: CASSPMGGLGGHPAFF. CDR3 nucleotides: TGTGCCAGCTCACCAATGGGTGGTTTAGGGGGGCATCCGGCTTTCTTT.